The following is a TCR beta chain sequence with its context. The sample holds a few counts of this clonotype. Which antigen it targets is not known. Per-base quality was not reported, and no clone a single base away is much larger than it. The germline V gene (reference sequence) gives CDR1 as DFQATT and CDR2 as SNEGSKA. V and J are truncated by 1 base and 5 bases respectively, leaving an intervening sequence of 9 bases. Inclusive of the bounding cysteine and phenylalanine, the CDR3 is 13 residues long. Only the CDR3 part of the read is kept: 39 bases, read in frame from the first base. The data stem from a study of T cell repertoires in cytomegalovirus infection (dated by TCRdb to the late 2010s). Concerning the study at large: Donor HLA type was relevant to the analysis, because carriage of CMV infection together with the matching HLA type was indicated by public TCR beta signatures. Results and caveats for the whole study, not just this receptor: The ex vivo response was dominated by HLA-C-restricted CMV-specific TCR beta clonotypes, which also provided the single most frequent clonotype in two of eight donors. Cumulative frequency of public TCR beta family members discriminated carriers of CMV infection plus the relevant HLA type in this cohort and an independent approximately 350-donor cohort.

Sequenced using an Illumina HiSeq 1500. The raw public reads went through TCRdb reprocessing: fastp at Q25, MiXCR clone calling, in-frame beta chains kept. Each CDR3 protein gets just one entry, which takes the most common genes and DNA from the rows behind it. Across this sample there are 200,000 or so distinct CDR3 sequences, with approximately 19% seen only once. The ten largest clones represent around 3.1% of the sample. The origin of this receptor is a human donor in good health (CMV status not recorded). Some clones in this sample may be carry-over from other donors' samples. Material for sequencing was PBMCs. Here the chain combines TRBV20-1 and TRBJ1-5, with no confident D gene call. The nucleotides are TGCAGTGCTAGAGGCACGACGTATCAGCCCCAGCATTTT. The translation is CSARGTTYQPQHF.